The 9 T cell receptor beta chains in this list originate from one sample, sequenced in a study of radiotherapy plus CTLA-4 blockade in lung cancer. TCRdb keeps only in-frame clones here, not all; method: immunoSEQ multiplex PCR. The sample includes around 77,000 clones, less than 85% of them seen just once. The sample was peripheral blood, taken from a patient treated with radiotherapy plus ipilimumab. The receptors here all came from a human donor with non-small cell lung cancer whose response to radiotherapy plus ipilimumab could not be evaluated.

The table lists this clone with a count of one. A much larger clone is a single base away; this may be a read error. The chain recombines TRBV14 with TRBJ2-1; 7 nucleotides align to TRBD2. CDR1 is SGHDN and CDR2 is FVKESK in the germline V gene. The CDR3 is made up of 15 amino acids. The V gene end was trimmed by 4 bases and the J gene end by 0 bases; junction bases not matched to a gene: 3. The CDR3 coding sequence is TGTGCCAGCAGCCGGGGCGGGAGCTCCTACAATGAGCAGTTCTTC. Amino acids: CASSRGGSSYNEQFF. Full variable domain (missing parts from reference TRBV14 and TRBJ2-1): EAGVTQFPSHSVIEKGQTVTLRCDPISGHDNLYWYRRVMGKEIKFLLHFVKESKQDESGMPNNRFLAERTGGTYSTLKVQPAELEDSGVYFCASSRGGSSYNEQFFGPGTRLTVL.

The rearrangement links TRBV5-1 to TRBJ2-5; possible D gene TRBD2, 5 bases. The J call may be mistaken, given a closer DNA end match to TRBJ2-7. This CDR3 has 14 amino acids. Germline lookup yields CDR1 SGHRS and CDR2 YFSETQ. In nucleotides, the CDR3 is TGCGCCAGCAGCTTGGATCGGGGAAGCTACGAGCAGTACTTC. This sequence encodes CASSLDRGSYEQYF.

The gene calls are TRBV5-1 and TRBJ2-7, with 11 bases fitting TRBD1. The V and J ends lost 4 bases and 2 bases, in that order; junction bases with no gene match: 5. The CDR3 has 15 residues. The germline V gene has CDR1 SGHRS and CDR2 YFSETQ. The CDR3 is CASSLRDRGAYEQYF. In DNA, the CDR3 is TGCGCCAGCAGCCTCCGGGACAGGGGGGCCTACGAGCAGTACTTC.

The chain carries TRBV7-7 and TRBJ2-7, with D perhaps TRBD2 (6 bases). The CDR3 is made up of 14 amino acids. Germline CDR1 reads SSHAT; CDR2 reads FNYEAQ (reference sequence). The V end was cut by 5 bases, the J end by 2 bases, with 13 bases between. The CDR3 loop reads CASSPGLTAYEQYF. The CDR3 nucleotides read TGTGCCAGCAGCCCGGGACTCACCGCCTACGAGCAGTACTTC.

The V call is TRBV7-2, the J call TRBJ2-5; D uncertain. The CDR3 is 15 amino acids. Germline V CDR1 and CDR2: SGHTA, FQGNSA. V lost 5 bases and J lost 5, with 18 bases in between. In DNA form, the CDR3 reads TGTGCCAGCAGCATTGTCCGGGTGTTTCAGGAGACCCAGTACTTC. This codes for CASSIVRVFQETQYF.

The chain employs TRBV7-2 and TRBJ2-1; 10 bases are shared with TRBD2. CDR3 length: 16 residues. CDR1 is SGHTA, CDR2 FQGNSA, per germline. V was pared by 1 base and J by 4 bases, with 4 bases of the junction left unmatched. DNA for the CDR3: TGTGCCAGCAGCTTAGGAAGCGGGGGGGCGTACAATGAGCAGTTCTTC. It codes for CASSLGSGGAYNEQFF.

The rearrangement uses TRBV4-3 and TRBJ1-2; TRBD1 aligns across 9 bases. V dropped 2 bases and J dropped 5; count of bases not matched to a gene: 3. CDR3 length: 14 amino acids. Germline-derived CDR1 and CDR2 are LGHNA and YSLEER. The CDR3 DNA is TGCGCCAGCAGCCAATCGACAGGGGGTTATGGCTACACCTTC. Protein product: CASSQSTGGYGYTF.

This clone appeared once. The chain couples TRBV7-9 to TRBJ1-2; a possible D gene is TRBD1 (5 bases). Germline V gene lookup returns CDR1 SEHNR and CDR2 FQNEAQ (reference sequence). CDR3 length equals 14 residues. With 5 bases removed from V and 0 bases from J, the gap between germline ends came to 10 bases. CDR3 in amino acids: CASSPQVPNYGYTF. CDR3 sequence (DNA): TGTGCCAGCAGCCCACAGGTTCCTAACTATGGCTACACCTTC.

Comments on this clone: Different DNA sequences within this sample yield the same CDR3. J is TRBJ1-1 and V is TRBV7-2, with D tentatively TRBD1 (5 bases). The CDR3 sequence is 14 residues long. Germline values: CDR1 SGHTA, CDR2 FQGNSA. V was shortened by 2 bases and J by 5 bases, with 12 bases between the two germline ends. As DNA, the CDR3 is TGTGCCAGCAGCTTAACGGGAGGACAAACTGAAGCTTTCTTT. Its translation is CASSLTGGQTEAFF.